The rows below give T cell receptor beta chains drawn from one sample of a study of long-term antiretroviral therapy in people with HIV. TCRdb keeps only in-frame clones here, not all; method: immunoSEQ multiplex PCR. The table has tens of thousands of clones, around 83% seen once. Sequencing used unsorted PBMCs, obtained 1 year after starting antiretroviral therapy. The receptors come from a man aged 18 to 30 with HIV. The CDR3 runs from the conserved cysteine through the conserved F or W. Fields, in order: V gene, D gene, J gene, clone size, CDR3 protein, CDR3 DNA. A D gene is named only where the DNA matches it firmly. The size field is filled for only some rows; it gives once, few, many or a size class.

V gene: TRBV7-2
D gene: TRBD2
J gene: TRBJ2-7
clone size: NA
CDR3 protein: CASSSPVLAGGLNYEQYF
CDR3 DNA: TGTGCCAGCAGCTCCCCGGTGCTAGCGGGAGGCCTTAACTACGAGCAGTACTTC

V gene: TRBV12-2
D gene: NA
J gene: TRBJ1-1
clone size: NA
CDR3 protein: CASRPGVGQGRTEAFF
CDR3 DNA: TGTGCAAGTCGCCCAGGAGTCGGACAGGGAAGGACTGAAGCTTTCTTT

V gene: TRBV9
D gene: TRBD1
J gene: TRBJ2-7
clone size: NA
CDR3 protein: CASSEGQGGSYEQYF
CDR3 DNA: TGTGCCAGCAGCGAGGGACAGGGTGGGTCCTACGAGCAGTACTTC

V gene: TRBV5-1
D gene: TRBD1
J gene: TRBJ2-7
clone size: NA
CDR3 protein: CASVERLTGAEQYF
CDR3 DNA: TGCGCCAGCGTTGAACGGTTAACAGGGGCCGAGCAGTACTTC

V gene: TRBV14
D gene: NA
J gene: TRBJ2-7
clone size: NA
CDR3 protein: CASSQARTGLSYEQYF
CDR3 DNA: TGTGCCAGCAGCCAAGCACGAACAGGCTTATCCTACGAGCAGTACTTC

V gene: TRBV11-2
D gene: TRBD2
J gene: TRBJ2-1
clone size: NA
CDR3 protein: CASSLAFTPTSGVDNEQFF
CDR3 DNA: TGTGCCAGCAGCTTAGCCTTTACCCCGACTAGCGGGGTAGACAATGAGCAGTTCTTC

V gene: TRBV5-4
D gene: NA
J gene: TRBJ1-1
clone size: NA
CDR3 protein: CASSFSEVTEAFF
CDR3 DNA: TGTGCCAGCAGCTTCAGTGAGGTGACTGAAGCTTTCTTT

V gene: TRBV2
D gene: NA
J gene: TRBJ1-2
clone size: NA
CDR3 protein: CASILDISNYGYTF
CDR3 DNA: TGTGCCAGCATTTTAGACATTTCTAACTATGGCTACACCTTC

V gene: TRBV5-1
D gene: NA
J gene: TRBJ1-1
clone size: NA
CDR3 protein: CASSSVQGANTEAFF
CDR3 DNA: TGCGCCAGCAGCTCCGTTCAGGGAGCGAACACTGAAGCTTTCTTT

V gene: TRBV5-1
D gene: TRBD1
J gene: TRBJ2-2
clone size: NA
CDR3 protein: CASSPGDRVSAGELFF
CDR3 DNA: TGCGCCAGCAGCCCCGGGGACAGGGTGTCGGCCGGGGAGCTGTTTTTT

V gene: TRBV7-9
D gene: NA
J gene: TRBJ1-5
clone size: NA
CDR3 protein: CASSHRTDSSNQPQHF
CDR3 DNA: TGTGCCAGCAGCCACAGGACAGACTCTAGCAATCAGCCCCAGCATTTT

V gene: TRBV5-1
D gene: NA
J gene: TRBJ2-7
clone size: NA
CDR3 protein: CASSLGTGSEQYF
CDR3 DNA: TGCGCCAGCAGCTTGGGGACTGGTTCCGAGCAGTACTTC

V gene: TRBV5-1
D gene: NA
J gene: TRBJ1-1
clone size: once
CDR3 protein: CASSFERGKNTEAFF
CDR3 DNA: TGCGCCAGCAGTTTCGAGAGGGGCAAGAACACTGAAGCTTTCTTT

V gene: TRBV6-1
D gene: TRBD1
J gene: TRBJ1-1
clone size: NA
CDR3 protein: CASGPGQGLNEAFF
CDR3 DNA: TGTGCCAGTGGACCGGGACAGGGCCTAAACGAAGCTTTCTTT

V gene: TRBV9
D gene: TRBD1
J gene: TRBJ2-1
clone size: NA
CDR3 protein: CASSPMDRAGNEQFF
CDR3 DNA: TGTGCCAGCAGCCCGATGGACAGGGCGGGTAATGAGCAGTTCTTC

V gene: TRBV5-4
D gene: TRBD2
J gene: TRBJ2-3
clone size: once
CDR3 protein: CAFRGAGGPNSDTQYF
CDR3 DNA: TGTGCCTTCAGGGGGGCGGGAGGGCCAAATTCAGATACGCAGTATTTT

V gene: TRBV15
D gene: TRBD2
J gene: TRBJ2-7
clone size: NA
CDR3 protein: CATSRLPGLAGEGGSYEQYF
CDR3 DNA: TGTGCCACCAGCAGACTCCCGGGACTAGCGGGAGAGGGGGGGTCCTACGAGCAGTACTTC

V gene: TRBV20-1
D gene: NA
J gene: TRBJ2-1
clone size: NA
CDR3 protein: CSAIHNEQFF
CDR3 DNA: TGCAGTGCTATTCACAATGAGCAGTTCTTC

V gene: TRBV6-5
D gene: NA
J gene: TRBJ2-7
clone size: NA
CDR3 protein: CASTPRRASYEQYF
CDR3 DNA: TGTGCCAGCACCCCACGGCGGGCCTCCTACGAGCAGTACTTC

V gene: TRBV11-3
D gene: NA
J gene: TRBJ2-5
clone size: NA
CDR3 protein: CASSLEGQAQETQYF
CDR3 DNA: TGTGCCAGCAGCTTAGAGGGCCAGGCCCAAGAGACCCAGTACTTC

V gene: TRBV19
D gene: NA
J gene: TRBJ2-2
clone size: NA
CDR3 protein: CASSLGGAGGELFF
CDR3 DNA: TGTGCCAGTAGTTTGGGGGGGGCTGGCGGGGAGCTGTTTTTT

V gene: TRBV27
D gene: TRBD1
J gene: TRBJ2-1
clone size: NA
CDR3 protein: CASSDPQGWLDAWGYNEQFF
CDR3 DNA: TGTGCCAGCAGTGATCCACAGGGGTGGTTAGACGCATGGGGTTACAATGAGCAGTTCTTC

V gene: TRBV6-5
D gene: NA
J gene: TRBJ1-2
clone size: few
CDR3 protein: CASSYSPQSNYGYTF
CDR3 DNA: TGTGCCAGCAGTTACTCACCTCAGTCTAACTATGGCTACACCTTC

V gene: TRBV11-3
D gene: NA
J gene: TRBJ1-2
clone size: NA
CDR3 protein: CASSLEGGLASNYGYTF
CDR3 DNA: TGTGCCAGCAGCTTAGAGGGCGGGTTGGCGAGTAACTATGGCTACACCTTC

V gene: TRBV9
D gene: TRBD1
J gene: TRBJ1-6
clone size: NA
CDR3 protein: CASSAGGRNSPLHF
CDR3 DNA: TGTGCCAGTTCAGCAGGGGGCAGGAATTCACCCCTCCACTTT

V gene: TRBV6-5
D gene: NA
J gene: TRBJ2-1
clone size: NA
CDR3 protein: CASSYSLGGYNEQFF
CDR3 DNA: TGTGCCAGCAGTTACTCACTAGGAGGGTACAATGAGCAGTTCTTC

V gene: TRBV4-1
D gene: NA
J gene: TRBJ2-7
clone size: NA
CDR3 protein: CASSQDRTYEQYF
CDR3 DNA: TGCGCCAGCAGCCAAGATCGGACGTACGAGCAGTACTTC

V gene: TRBV19
D gene: NA
J gene: TRBJ2-7
clone size: NA
CDR3 protein: CASSDKTYEQYF
CDR3 DNA: TGTGCCAGTAGCGACAAAACCTACGAGCAGTACTTC

V gene: TRBV18
D gene: NA
J gene: TRBJ1-1
clone size: NA
CDR3 protein: CASSPRVDTEAFF
CDR3 DNA: TGTGCCAGCTCACCCAGAGTAGACACTGAAGCTTTCTTT

V gene: TRBV7-3
D gene: NA
J gene: TRBJ2-2
clone size: few
CDR3 protein: CASSPRAFTGELFF
CDR3 DNA: TGTGCCAGCAGCCCCCGGGCCTTCACCGGGGAGCTGTTTTTT

V gene: TRBV9
D gene: NA
J gene: TRBJ1-4
clone size: NA
CDR3 protein: CASSVESHPTNEKLFF
CDR3 DNA: TGTGCCAGCAGCGTAGAGAGCCACCCAACTAATGAAAAACTGTTTTTT

V gene: TRBV7-9
D gene: NA
J gene: TRBJ2-2
clone size: NA
CDR3 protein: CASSGAGDTGELFF
CDR3 DNA: TGTGCCAGCAGCGGGGCGGGCGATACCGGGGAGCTGTTTTTT

V gene: TRBV18
D gene: NA
J gene: TRBJ2-2
clone size: NA
CDR3 protein: CASSPGILNTGELFF
CDR3 DNA: TGTGCCAGCTCCCCCGGGATCTTGAACACCGGGGAGCTGTTTTTT

V gene: TRBV13
D gene: NA
J gene: TRBJ2-5
clone size: NA
CDR3 protein: CASSLPTGLQETQYF
CDR3 DNA: TGTGCCAGCAGCTTACCGACAGGTCTCCAAGAGACCCAGTACTTC

V gene: TRBV2
D gene: TRBD1
J gene: TRBJ1-2
clone size: NA
CDR3 protein: CASSEVGTGSNYGYTF
CDR3 DNA: TGTGCCAGCAGTGAAGTGGGGACAGGATCAAACTATGGCTACACCTTC

V gene: TRBV19
D gene: NA
J gene: TRBJ1-5
clone size: NA
CDR3 protein: CASSQGPGGQPQHF
CDR3 DNA: TGTGCCAGTAGTCAGGGGCCGGGGGGACAGCCCCAGCATTTT

V gene: TRBV7-9
D gene: NA
J gene: TRBJ1-2
clone size: few
CDR3 protein: CASSIRGGGYGYTF
CDR3 DNA: TGTGCCAGCAGCATTAGGGGCGGAGGCTATGGCTACACCTTC

V gene: TRBV29-1
D gene: NA
J gene: TRBJ2-5
clone size: NA
CDR3 protein: CSVVAVGGRETQYF
CDR3 DNA: TGCAGCGTTGTGGCCGTGGGGGGTAGAGAGACCCAGTACTTC

V gene: TRBV28
D gene: TRBD1
J gene: TRBJ2-7
clone size: NA
CDR3 protein: CASSRTGGGEQYF
CDR3 DNA: TGTGCCAGCAGCCGCACAGGGGGCGGCGAGCAGTACTTC

V gene: TRBV18
D gene: NA
J gene: TRBJ2-6
clone size: once
CDR3 protein: CASSLGTSGANVLTF
CDR3 DNA: TGTGCCAGCTCACTCGGGACCTCTGGGGCCAACGTCCTGACTTTC

V gene: TRBV14
D gene: NA
J gene: TRBJ2-2
clone size: few
CDR3 protein: CASSLNTGELFF
CDR3 DNA: TGTGCCAGCAGCTTGAACACCGGGGAGCTGTTTTTT

V gene: TRBV4-3
D gene: TRBD2
J gene: TRBJ2-2
clone size: NA
CDR3 protein: CASRTSVYTGELFF
CDR3 DNA: TGCGCCAGCAGGACTAGCGTATACACCGGGGAGCTGTTTTTT

V gene: TRBV5-4
D gene: NA
J gene: TRBJ2-2
clone size: once
CDR3 protein: CASSLDQRNTGELFF
CDR3 DNA: TGTGCCAGCAGCTTGGACCAGCGGAACACCGGGGAGCTGTTTTTT

V gene: TRBV5-1
D gene: NA
J gene: TRBJ2-7
clone size: NA
CDR3 protein: CASAGTLSYEQYF
CDR3 DNA: TGCGCCAGTGCCGGGACGCTCTCCTACGAGCAGTACTTC

V gene: TRBV4-1
D gene: NA
J gene: TRBJ2-1
clone size: NA
CDR3 protein: CASSQFPSGASYNEQFF
CDR3 DNA: TGCGCCAGCAGCCAATTTCCGTCAGGGGCGTCCTACAATGAGCAGTTCTTC

V gene: TRBV7-9
D gene: NA
J gene: TRBJ2-7
clone size: NA
CDR3 protein: CASSLVGGASGHYEQYF
CDR3 DNA: TGTGCCAGCAGCTTAGTGGGGGGGGCTAGCGGTCACTACGAGCAGTACTTC

V gene: TRBV5-5
D gene: TRBD1
J gene: TRBJ1-4
clone size: NA
CDR3 protein: CASSLGGGGEKLFF
CDR3 DNA: TGTGCCAGCAGCCTAGGGGGCGGAGGAGAAAAACTGTTTTTT

V gene: TRBV5-1
D gene: TRBD2
J gene: TRBJ2-1
clone size: NA
CDR3 protein: CASSLGLADYNEQFF
CDR3 DNA: TGCGCCAGCAGCCTGGGACTAGCCGATTACAATGAGCAGTTCTTC

V gene: TRBV9
D gene: TRBD2
J gene: TRBJ2-4
clone size: NA
CDR3 protein: CASSELAGEAKNIQYF
CDR3 DNA: TGTGCCAGCAGCGAACTAGCGGGAGAAGCCAAAAACATTCAGTACTTC

V gene: TRBV9
D gene: TRBD1
J gene: TRBJ2-3
clone size: NA
CDR3 protein: CASSAPATGRDTQYF
CDR3 DNA: TGTGCCAGCAGCGCCCCAGCGACAGGGCGCGATACGCAGTATTTT

V gene: TRBV19
D gene: NA
J gene: TRBJ1-5
clone size: NA
CDR3 protein: CASSIAGLAGQPQHF
CDR3 DNA: TGTGCCAGTAGTATAGCAGGGTTGGCGGGTCAGCCCCAGCATTTT

V gene: TRBV28
D gene: NA
J gene: TRBJ2-5
clone size: NA
CDR3 protein: CASSPRMRGRGETQYF
CDR3 DNA: TGTGCCAGCAGCCCCAGGATGAGGGGAAGGGGGGAGACCCAGTACTTC

V gene: TRBV28
D gene: NA
J gene: TRBJ2-6
clone size: once
CDR3 protein: CASTRGAGANVLTF
CDR3 DNA: TGTGCCAGCACAAGGGGGGCTGGGGCCAACGTCCTGACTTTC

V gene: TRBV7-6
D gene: NA
J gene: TRBJ1-3
clone size: NA
CDR3 protein: CASSLGGDGNTIYF
CDR3 DNA: TGTGCCAGCAGCTTAGGGGGAGACGGAAACACCATATATTTT

V gene: TRBV6-5
D gene: TRBD1
J gene: TRBJ1-1
clone size: few
CDR3 protein: CASSSNLGTAMTEAFF
CDR3 DNA: TGTGCCAGCAGTTCGAACCTCGGGACAGCCATGACTGAAGCTTTCTTT

V gene: TRBV7-3
D gene: NA
J gene: TRBJ2-1
clone size: NA
CDR3 protein: CASSAAIYNEQFF
CDR3 DNA: TGTGCCAGCAGCGCCGCGATTTACAATGAGCAGTTCTTC

V gene: TRBV25-1
D gene: NA
J gene: TRBJ1-1
clone size: NA
CDR3 protein: CASSESNTEAFF
CDR3 DNA: TGTGCCAGCAGTGAATCGAACACTGAAGCTTTCTTT

V gene: TRBV7-6
D gene: TRBD1
J gene: TRBJ1-2
clone size: NA
CDR3 protein: CASSLSHRGNYGYTF
CDR3 DNA: TGTGCCAGCAGCTTATCACACAGGGGGAACTATGGCTACACCTTC